The 24 T cell receptor beta chains below all came from one sample that was sequenced in a study of CXCR3-negative and CXCR3-positive naive CD8 T cells (dated by TCRdb to between 2018 and 2021). Instrument on record: NextSeq 550. The Human TCR Profiling Kit (MiLaboratory) was used to make UMI-labeled 5' RACE TRB cDNA libraries. TCRdb reanalyzed the reads, keeping one entry per CDR3 protein sequence and omitting DNA. The table kept for this sample lists some 56,000 distinct CDR3 sequences. The ten largest make up 20% to 25% of the sample. The source material was memory CD8+ T cells from blood. Explained via the paper, the cell subset or site label denotes: conventional CD8+ memory T cells (TMEM), sorted as controls. The source of these receptors is a human donor in good health. Some clones in this sample may be carry-over from other donors' samples.

The V and J genes are TRBV29-1 and TRBJ2-7; TCRdb's D call, TRBD1, is unchecked because there is no DNA. The V gene's germline CDR1 is SQVTM and CDR2 ANQGSEA. This CDR3 is built from 13 residues. The CDR3 sequence is CSVEGGLEREQYF.

The J gene is TRBJ2-7, the V gene TRBV7-2; without DNA, the TCRdb call of TRBD2 cannot be checked. The CDR3 spans 16 residues. The V gene's germline CDR1 is SGHTA and CDR2 FQGNSA. The CDR3 loop is CASSLELAGGPYEQYF.

J is TRBJ1-2 and V is TRBV28; TCRdb selects TRBD1, and the lack of DNA leaves this call unchecked. Germline loops: CDR1 MDHEN, CDR2 SYDVKM. CDR3 length: 13 amino acids. This CDR3 is CASSGTGVSGYTF.

The CDR3 protein is CASSYREDNEQFF. V gene TRBV6-5 combines with J gene TRBJ2-1; lacking DNA, the TRBD1 call made by TCRdb goes unchecked. The V gene's germline CDR1 is MNHEY and CDR2 SVGAGI. CDR3 length equals 13 residues.

V usage is TRBV7-9 and J usage is TRBJ2-2; TCRdb returns TRBD1, unconfirmable since there is no DNA. CDR1 and CDR2 (germline): SEHNR, FQNEAQ (reference sequence). The CDR3 totals 17 residues. The CDR3 region is CASSALPGQTNTGELFF.

The chain is built from TRBV29-1 and TRBJ1-2; with no DNA, the TCRdb D assignment of TRBD1 cannot be verified. The germline V gene has CDR1 SQVTM and CDR2 ANQGSEA. The CDR3 runs 13 residues. CDR3 sequence reads: CSVIAGGEDGYTF.

The chain carries TRBV7-9 and TRBJ2-5. This CDR3 has 11 amino acids. Germline V gene sequence: CDR1 SEHNR, CDR2 FQNEAQ (reference sequence). The CDR3 spells CASSHEETQYF.

V is TRBV12-3 or TRBV12-4 and J is TRBJ2-7; the D call of TRBD1 rests on TCRdb alone, since no DNA is present to check it. The CDR3 runs 14 residues. The chain's CDR3 is CASSFSGQYVEQYF.

The J gene is TRBJ1-4, the V gene TRBV6-6. This CDR3 contains 15 residues. Germline V gene lookup returns CDR1 MNHNY and CDR2 SVGAGI (reference sequence). CDR3 residues: CASRRTEATNEKLFF.

The CDR3 region is CASSLLVLAGLSYNEQFF. The gene calls are TRBV7-2 and TRBJ2-1; with no DNA, the TCRdb D assignment of TRBD2 cannot be verified. Per germline, CDR1 SGHTA and CDR2 FQGNSA. The length of the CDR3 is 18 residues.

This chain links TRBV6-2 or TRBV6-3 with TRBJ2-1; there is no DNA to check the TCRdb D call of TRBD1. Germline V lookup: CDR1 MNHEY, CDR2 SVGEGT. This CDR3 is 13 amino acids long. The CDR3 spells CASNSGQPDEQFF.

The rearrangement uses TRBV6-5 and TRBJ2-6. The CDR3 contains 15 residues. The germline gives CDR1 MNHEY, CDR2 SVGAGI. The CDR3 loop is CASSYSGTGANVLTF.

This chain joins TRBV15 and TRBJ1-6; without DNA, the TCRdb call of TRBD1 cannot be checked. CDR1 and CDR2 (germline): LNHNV, YYDKDF (reference sequence). CDR3 length: 14 amino acids. This CDR3 reads CATSSEGARSPLHF.

The chain uses TRBV6-6 and TRBJ2-7; TCRdb outputs TRBD1, but without DNA this stays unchecked. CDR3 length: 17 residues. Germline CDR1 is MNHNY and CDR2 is SVGAGI (reference sequence). The CDR3 sequence is CASSYQPGQGGTYEQYF.

CDR3 loop: CATSRVDRDYEQYF. V usage is TRBV15 and J usage is TRBJ2-7; TCRdb's D call of TRBD1 is untestable without DNA. CDR1 is LNHNV, CDR2 YYDKDF, per germline (reference sequence). This CDR3 has 14 amino acids.

V usage is TRBV28 and J usage is TRBJ2-5; TCRdb returns TRBD2, unconfirmable since there is no DNA. The CDR3 is 19 amino acids. Germline loops: CDR1 MDHEN, CDR2 SYDVKM. CDR3 sequence reads: CASSTGTSGRRGGKETQYF.

The rearrangement links TRBV5-5 to TRBJ2-7; TCRdb lists TRBD1, though no DNA is available to test this call. This CDR3 has 14 residues. Germline assignment: CDR1 SGHKS and CDR2 YYEKEE (reference sequence). The CDR3 loop reads CASSPMTGSNEQYF.

The chain recombines TRBV3-1 with TRBJ2-7; TCRdb proposes TRBD1, but this gene call is untestable without DNA. The germline gives CDR1 LGHDT, CDR2 YNNKEL (reference sequence). The CDR3 runs 16 residues. The CDR3 loop reads CASSHPPRTGVYEQYF.

This chain connects TRBV7-9 to TRBJ2-7; TCRdb outputs TRBD1, but without DNA this stays unchecked. The germline gives CDR1 SEHNR, CDR2 FQNEAQ (reference sequence). There are 16 residues in the CDR3. This chain's CDR3 is CASSLGGQGRSYEQYF.

The chain recombines TRBV13 with TRBJ1-2. This CDR3 has 13 amino acids. Germline V gene lookup returns CDR1 PRHDT and CDR2 FYEKMQ (reference sequence). The CDR3 sequence is CASSSPRVFGYTF. Based on the CDR3 plus reference TRBV13 and TRBJ1-2, the full variable domain is AAGVIQSPRHLIKEKRETATLKCYPIPRHDTVYWYQQGPGQDPQFLISFYEKMQSDKGSIPDRFSAQQFSDYHSELNMSSLELGDSALYFCASSSPRVFGYTFGSGTRLTVV.

The J gene is TRBJ1-1, the V gene TRBV7-9. Germline V gene sequence: CDR1 SEHNR, CDR2 FQNEAQ (reference sequence). CDR3 length: 13 amino acids. The CDR3 region is CASRPTENTEAFF.

The chain couples TRBV29-1 to TRBJ2-3; TCRdb calls TRBD2, which cannot be checked without DNA. Germline-derived CDR1 and CDR2 are SQVTM and ANQGSEA. The CDR3 is 15 residues long. This chain's CDR3 is CSVNPVAGGTDTQYF.

The chain combines TRBV11-3 with TRBJ2-1. CDR3 size: 16 residues. Germline V gene data show CDR1 as SGHNT and CDR2 as YENEEA. CDR3 loop: CASSLETGGSYNEQFF.

The chain is built from TRBV20-1 and TRBJ2-1. Germline V gene lookup returns CDR1 DFQATT and CDR2 SNEGSKA (reference sequence). This CDR3 is 15 amino acids long. CDR3 sequence: CSARAFLSSYNEQFF.